The text below deals with one TCR beta chain. Its specificity is unknown. The junction departs from germline at one end; a sequencing error may be responsible. As part of sample collection, lesional scalp punch biopsies and peripheral blood were taken from alopecia areata patients. Isolated RNA was reverse transcribed into cDNA used as the sequencing template. TCRdb's table, derived via immunoSEQ multiplex PCR, lists solely in-frame clones and lacks some. The top ten hold about 4.9% of the sample, which has roughly 130,000 clones, 45% to 60% seen once. The sample originates from a study of CD8+ T cells in alopecia areata. On the study more broadly: Twice daily, treated patients received 5 to 10 mg of oral tofacitinib.

Whole-study results and caveats: Sequenced scalp T cells also include alphabeta T cells resident in normal skin. Higher clonality was seen in lesional scalp than in normal scalp, especially in alopecia totalis/universalis.

CDR3 length: 15 amino acids. The germline CDR1 and CDR2 sequences are SGHTA and FQGTGA. This specimen was CD4+ T cells sorted from blood, taken at week 0. This TCR was recovered from a human donor with alopecia areata. V usage is TRBV7-3 and J usage is TRBJ1-1, with D uncertain. The CDR3 DNA reads TGTGCCAGCAGTTTAACGGGAAATCTGAACACTGAAGCTTTCTTT. Encoded protein: CASSLTGNLNTEAFF.